This T cell receptor beta chain was sequenced for a study of CD8+CD57+ T cells in acquired aplastic anemia. The sequenced patients had an expansion of CD8+CD57+ cells seen by flow cytometry. Acquired aplastic anemia of severe grade affected all patients. Genomic DNA acted as the template from which TCR beta VDJ combination and CDR3 sequence profiling were carried out. TCRdb independently ran MiXCR on the reads; one entry per CDR3 protein. The data show around 220,000 distinct CDR3 sequences, almost 50% seen once. The CDR3 loop spans 18 amino acids. With 1 base clipped from V and 5 bases from J, the junction kept 14 bases outside the gene matches. Germline loops: CDR1 DFQATT, CDR2 SNEGSKA (reference sequence).

The source of this sequence is a human donor with aplastic anemia. Sequencing was carried out using sorted CD4+, CD8+, or CD8+CD57+ T cells (not recorded which) from PBMCs. The V gene is TRBV20-1, the J gene TRBJ2-3, with 11 bases matching TRBD2. The CDR3 loop reads CSARGGLIAGGPGDTQYF. The CDR3 DNA is TGCAGTGCTAGAGGTGGCCTGATAGCGGGAGGGCCTGGAGATACGCAGTATTTT.